The 27 T cell receptor beta chains below all came from one sample that was sequenced in a study of cytotoxic CD8 clonotypes in ibrutinib-treated CLL. Some clones are missing from TCRdb's copy, which holds only in-frame ones; the method was immunoSEQ multiplex PCR. The sample yields approximately 210,000 clones, over 60% seen once. This material consisted of PBMCs, taken after 24 months of ibrutinib treatment. These receptors all stem from a human donor with chronic lymphocytic leukemia.

V is TRBV19 and J is TRBJ1-5, with D possibly TRBD1 on 6 matching bases. V gave up 6 bases and J gave up 3 bases, with 9 bases separating them. The CDR3 covers 13 residues. Germline V gene data show CDR1 as LNHDA and CDR2 as SQIVND (reference sequence). The CDR3 region is CASRHRANQPQHF. The CDR3 bases are TGTGCCAGTAGACACAGGGCCAATCAGCCCCAGCATTTT. Full variable domain (rest looked up from reference TRBV19 and TRBJ1-5): DGGITQSPKYLFRKEGQNVTLSCEQNLNHDAMYWYRQDPGQGLRLIYYSQIVNDFQKGDIAEGYSVSREKKESFPLTVTSAQKNPTAFYLCASRHRANQPQHFGDGTRLSIL.

The chain employs TRBV5-1 and TRBJ1-1; D remains unclear. The CDR3 loop spans 17 amino acids. From germline, CDR1 is SGHRS and CDR2 YFSETQ. V was cut by 1 base and J by 4 bases, with 20 bases left in between. The CDR3 spells CASSLNRVPKPGTEAFF. For the CDR3, the DNA is TGCGCCAGCAGCTTGAACCGGGTCCCCAAACCGGGCACTGAAGCTTTCTTT.

The chain recombines TRBV5-1 with TRBJ1-1, with 8 positions matching TRBD1. This CDR3 is built from 15 residues. The germline gives CDR1 SGHRS, CDR2 YFSETQ. V lost 7 bases to trimming and J lost 0 bases; unmatched junction nucleotides: 8. CDR3 coding DNA: TGCGCCAGCTGGACAGGGTCGCCCATGAACACTGAAGCTTTCTTT. Residues: CASWTGSPMNTEAFF. Variable domain in full (rest from reference TRBV5-1 and TRBJ1-1): KAGVTQTPRYLIKTRGQQVTLSCSPISGHRSVSWYQQTPGQGLQFLFEYFSETQRNKGNFPGRFSGRQFSNSRSEMNVSTLELGDSALYLCASWTGSPMNTEAFFGQGTRLTVV.

V and J are TRBV5-5 and TRBJ2-2; 9 positions match TRBD2. This CDR3 spans 13 amino acids. Germline lookup yields CDR1 SGHKS and CDR2 YYEKEE (reference sequence). V gave up 9 bases and J gave up 6 bases; unmatched junction bases: 6. The CDR3 bases are TGTGCCACCTTAGCGGGAGCGGCCGGGGAGCTGTTTTTT. Translating it yields CATLAGAAGELFF.

The chain recombines TRBV7-8 with TRBJ1-3, with D possibly matching TRBD1 (5 bases). Trimming pared 0 bases from V and 7 bases from J, leaving 10 bases between. Germline CDR1 SGHVS, CDR2 FQNEAQ. The CDR3 loop spans 14 amino acids. The CDR3 region is CASSLATGTNTIYF. The DNA of the CDR3 is TGTGCCAGCAGCTTAGCGACGGGGACGAACACCATATATTTT.

This clone turned up a few times. The gene calls are TRBV19 and TRBJ2-2; 7 bases are a match to TRBD1. Germline V gene sequence: CDR1 LNHDA, CDR2 SQIVND (reference sequence). The junction had 7 bases not matched to a gene; V was cut back by 6 bases and J by 0 bases. The CDR3 consists of 16 residues. This chain's CDR3 is CASRRVQGTNTGELFF. CDR3 coding DNA: TGTGCCAGTAGGAGGGTACAGGGGACGAACACCGGGGAGCTGTTTTTT.

V and J are TRBV5-1 and TRBJ2-6, with a possible D match to TRBD1 (5 bases). With 5 bases removed from V and 0 bases from J, the gap between germline ends came to 21 bases. Germline V gene sequence: CDR1 SGHRS, CDR2 YFSETQ. The CDR3 is 19 residues long. The CDR3 nucleotides are TGCGCCAGCAGGGTGGGGAAGACAGTAACATACTCTGGGGCCAACGTCCTGACTTTC. Translated, it gives CASRVGKTVTYSGANVLTF.

The chain combines TRBV7-6 with TRBJ2-2; D possibly uses TRBD1 or TRBD2 (6 bases each). Germline CDR1 SGHVS, CDR2 FNYEAQ. Trimming left V 1 base short and J 5 bases short, with 17 bases between. CDR3 length: 17 residues. The CDR3 loop reads CASSLVAGAGGTGELFF. CDR3 sequence (DNA): TGTGCCAGCAGCTTAGTTGCAGGGGCCGGGGGTACCGGGGAGCTGTTTTTT.

The chain couples TRBV9 to TRBJ1-4, with D perhaps matching TRBD1 (5 bases). The germline gives CDR1 SGDLS, CDR2 YYNGEE. The CDR3 consists of 15 residues. Trimming removed 2 bases from V and 5 bases from J, with 13 bases in between. CDR3 nucleotide sequence: TGTGCCAGCAGCGTTCGTGTGGGGGGAAATGAAAAACTGTTTTTT. Amino acid sequence: CASSVRVGGNEKLFF.

This chain uses TRBV4-3 with TRBJ1-1; D unclear. In germline, CDR1 is LGHNA, CDR2 YSLEER. Trimming shortened V by 5 bases and J by 4 bases, and 11 bases separated the two germline ends. The CDR3 consists of 13 residues. The CDR3 coding sequence is TGCGCCAGCAGCAAAAGCGGGTTCACTGAAGCTTTCTTT. Translated, it gives CASSKSGFTEAFF.

This clone was observed a single time. The CDR3 nucleotides read TGCAGCGTTGAATCTAGCGGGAGTTTTTTGGGAGAGACCCAGTACTTC. Encoded protein: CSVESSGSFLGETQYF. The genes are TRBV29-1 and TRBJ2-5; 10 positions agree with TRBD2. In germline, CDR1 is SQVTM, CDR2 ANQGSEA. This CDR3 has 16 amino acids. V lost 2 bases to trimming and J lost 4 bases; unmatched junction nucleotides: 10.

The V gene is TRBV15, the J gene TRBJ2-7; 11 bases are shared with TRBD1. V was pared by 0 bases and J by 7 bases, with 5 bases of the junction left unmatched. The CDR3 is made up of 15 amino acids. CDR1 LNHNV and CDR2 YYDKDF come from the germline V gene (reference sequence). The CDR3 region has the DNA TGTGCCACCAGCAGAGATAGGACAGGGGGCCGTGAGCAGTACTTC. Residues: CATSRDRTGGREQYF. Based on the CDR3 plus reference TRBV15 and TRBJ2-7, the full variable domain is DAMVIQNPRYQVTQFGKPVTLSCSQTLNHNVMYWYQQKSSQAPKLLFHYYDKDFNNEADTPDNFQSRRPNTSFCFLDIRSPGLGDTAMYLCATSRDRTGGREQYFGPGTRLTVT.

The chain recombines TRBV27 with TRBJ2-5; D assignment may be TRBD1 or TRBD2 (5 bases each). V lost 4 bases to trimming and J lost 2 bases, with 14 bases between them. The CDR3 covers 15 residues. Per the germline V gene, CDR1 is MNHEY and CDR2 is SMNVEV (reference sequence). The CDR3 DNA reads as TGTGCCAGCAGTTCCCGCCCAGGGAGACAAGAGACCCAGTACTTC. Its protein is CASSSRPGRQETQYF.

V usage is TRBV29-1 and J usage is TRBJ2-7; 8 bases match TRBD2. Trimming at V came to 6 bases and at J to 1 base, leaving 8 bases not matched to a gene. Germline CDR1 and CDR2: SQVTM and ANQGSEA. There are 14 residues in the CDR3. CDR3 DNA: TGCAGCGTACGTAGCGGGGCAGATTCCTACGAGCAGTACTTC. It translates to CSVRSGADSYEQYF.

J is TRBJ2-7 and V is TRBV11-2; D gene ambiguous. V lost 5 bases and J lost 2, with 10 bases in between. The germline V gene has CDR1 SGHAT and CDR2 FQNNGV. This CDR3 region has 13 residues. CDR3: CASSVGAPYEQYF. CDR3 bases: TGTGCCAGCAGCGTCGGAGCGCCCTACGAGCAGTACTTC.

The chain uses TRBV19 and TRBJ1-4; D gene ambiguous. CDR3 length equals 12 residues. Trimming removed 4 bases from V and 3 bases from J, with 3 bases in between. CDR1 is LNHDA and CDR2 is SQIVND in the germline V gene (reference sequence). This CDR3 reads CASSTANEKLFF. The CDR3 nucleotides read TGTGCCAGTAGTACAGCTAATGAAAAACTGTTTTTT.

This clone has just one count. The chain uses TRBV28 and TRBJ2-4; 7 bases match TRBD1. The CDR3 spans 14 residues. The germline gives CDR1 MDHEN, CDR2 SYDVKM. The V and J ends lost 10 bases and 0 bases, in that order; junction bases with no gene match: 6. CDR3 sequence reads: CATETGLAKNIQYF. The DNA for the CDR3 is TGTGCCACTGAGACAGGGCTAGCCAAAAACATTCAGTACTTC.

This sequence joins TRBV11-2 and TRBJ2-1; TRBD2 matches 13 bases. The CDR3 has 15 residues. CDR1 is SGHAT and CDR2 is FQNNGV in the germline V gene. Trimming cost V 6 bases and J 5 bases; bases outside gene matches: 4. The CDR3 sequence: CASRPGLAGNNEQFF. CDR3 bases: TGTGCCAGCAGACCGGGACTAGCGGGAAACAATGAGCAGTTCTTC.

CDR3 DNA: TGTGCCATCAGGGAGCATGATCTCTATGGCTACACCTTC. Protein product: CAIREHDLYGYTF. The V call is TRBV10-3, the J call TRBJ1-2, with no clear D. Germline V gives CDR1 ENHRY, CDR2 SYGVKD. The CDR3 extends over 13 amino acids. Trimming pared 6 bases from V and 4 bases from J, leaving 12 bases between.

V is TRBV9 and J is TRBJ1-5; D ambiguous. The CDR3 contains 14 residues. The germline V gene has CDR1 SGDLS and CDR2 YYNGEE. Trimming stripped 2 bases from V and 2 bases from J, with 8 bases between. CDR3 residues: CASSVWEGNQPQHF. CDR3 sequence (DNA): TGTGCCAGCAGCGTTTGGGAAGGCAATCAGCCCCAGCATTTT.

The J gene is TRBJ1-2, the V gene TRBV14, with 8 bases fitting TRBD1. The CDR3 is 15 residues long. V gave up 1 base and J gave up 6 bases; unmatched junction bases: 7. Germline CDR1 SGHDN, CDR2 FVKESK. This chain's CDR3 is CASSQVGQGMNGYTF. The DNA of the CDR3 is TGTGCCAGCAGCCAAGTCGGACAGGGTATGAATGGCTACACCTTC.

This clone showed up just a few times. The J gene is TRBJ2-4, the V gene TRBV7-9, with TRBD1 matching over 7 bases. Germline lookup yields CDR1 SEHNR and CDR2 FQNEAQ (reference sequence). This CDR3 has 15 amino acids. The V segment lost 4 bases and the J segment 5 bases; nucleotides outside the gene matches: 8. The CDR3 DNA reads as TGTGCCAGCAGCTACTCGTGGGACAGCGAAAACATTCAGTACTTC. It yields the protein CASSYSWDSENIQYF.

The rearrangement links TRBV28 to TRBJ1-6; no reliable D call. Trimming shortened V by 1 base and J by 6 bases, and 10 bases separated the two germline ends. Germline CDR1 MDHEN, CDR2 SYDVKM. This CDR3 contains 15 residues. CDR3 amino acids: CASSLSRRPNSPLHF. The CDR3 DNA reads as TGTGCCAGCAGTTTATCGCGACGCCCTAATTCACCCCTCCACTTT.

This clone turned up a few times. The genes are TRBV29-1 and TRBJ1-1; D gene uncertain. CDR1 and CDR2 (germline): SQVTM, ANQGSEA. Trimming cost V 4 bases and J 8 bases, with 14 bases left between them. The CDR3 is made up of 12 amino acids. CDR3 sequence (DNA): TGCAGCGTTGTGAGTGCTGGCACAGAAGCTTTCTTT. Translated: CSVVSAGTEAFF. The full variable domain, with the rest looked up from reference TRBV29-1 and TRBJ1-1, is SAVISQKPSRDICQRGTSLTIQCQVDSQVTMMFWYRQQPGQSLTLIATANQGSEATYESGFVIDKFPISRPNLTFSTLTVSNMSPEDSSIYLCSVVSAGTEAFFGQGTRLTVV.

The CDR3 coding sequence is TGTGCCAGCAGCTCAGTATTGGGACAGCTGGCTTTCTTT. It is translated as CASSSVLGQLAFF. The chain uses TRBV7-9 and TRBJ1-1; 7 bases are a match to TRBD1. Trimming cost V 4 bases and J 11 bases; bases outside gene matches: 10. In germline, CDR1 is SEHNR, CDR2 FQNEAQ (reference sequence). This CDR3 has 13 amino acids. Based on the CDR3 plus reference TRBV7-9 and TRBJ1-1, the full variable domain is DTGVSQNPRHKITKRGQNVTFRCDPISEHNRLYWYRQTLGQGPEFLTYFQNEAQLEKSRLLSDRFSAERPKGSFSTLEIQRTEQGDSAMYLCASSSVLGQLAFFGQGTRLTVV.

The rearrangement links TRBV2 to TRBJ1-1; possibly TRBD1 for D (5 bases). V gave up 6 bases and J gave up 0 bases, with 14 bases separating them. Germline CDR1 SNHLY, CDR2 FYNNEI. The CDR3 covers 15 residues. The CDR3 reads CASSRGTWVNTEAFF. CDR3 coding DNA: TGTGCCAGCAGCCGGGGCACTTGGGTGAACACTGAAGCTTTCTTT.

J is TRBJ2-3 and V is TRBV7-2; 10 nucleotides line up with TRBD1. The CDR3 runs 17 residues. Germline CDR1 is SGHTA and CDR2 is FQGNSA. With 5 bases clipped from V and 5 bases from J, the junction kept 13 bases outside the gene matches. CDR3 amino acids: CASSRLPGQGILDTQYF. The CDR3 DNA follows: TGTGCCAGCAGCCGGCTTCCGGGACAGGGGATCCTAGATACGCAGTATTTT.